These T cell receptor beta chains were read from a single sample in a study of shared clonotypes between healthy human individuals. Assay used: immunoSEQ multiplex PCR; TCRdb lists only in-frame clones, some missing. Of about 700,000 clones in the sample, about 90% were seen once. The sample consisted of naive CD8+ T cells sorted from blood. The receptors shown here come from a man aged 25 to 40 in good health. Both conserved end residues are trimmed from each CDR3. Fields, in order: clone size, J gene, V gene, CDR3 protein. Rows give clone size only sometimes, using once, few, many, or a class for an expanded clone.

.	TRBJ2-1	TRBV4-1	ASSQGPLAGGEQF
.	TRBJ1-1	TRBV5-6	ASSLRDTEAF
.	TRBJ2-6	TRBV18	ASSPGRQGATSGANVLT
.	TRBJ2-7	TRBV2	ASSVVGSSYEQY
.	TRBJ1-3	TRBV29-1	SVVRTDSGNTIY
.	TRBJ2-1	TRBV21-1	ASSKAVTGRNNEQF
.	TRBJ1-4	TRBV4-1	ASSQEGGTNEKLF
once	TRBJ2-1	TRBV7-5	ARSRGLAGARSYNEQF
once	TRBJ2-7	TRBV27	ASGLGDSGEQY
.	TRBJ1-5	TRBV27	ASSLGTPNQPQH
few	TRBJ2-7	TRBV10-1	ASSERSRQYEQY
.	TRBJ2-7	TRBV4-1	ASSQAGREFSYEQY
once	TRBJ2-3	TRBV29-1	SVEGQGAADTQY
.	TRBJ1-1	TRBV4-1	ASSHGTGGMNTEAF
.	TRBJ2-1	TRBV27	ASWDGGVHEQF
.	TRBJ2-3	TRBV28	ASIGQLSTDTQY